The 21 T cell receptor beta chains given below trace back to one sample, sequenced in a study of molecular identifiers for immune sequencing clone quantification. MiXCR, applied by TCRdb to the PCR reads, yields one record per CDR3 protein. The sample gives about 640,000 distinct CDR3 sequences, about 20% of which show up once; approximately 0.9% is in the top ten. Material for sequencing was naive CD8+ T cells from blood, with Jurkat cell RNA spiked in. As for subset: FACS-sorted CD8+CD4-CCR7+CD45RA+ naive T cells. These receptors came from a human donor in good health. Some libraries in this study had Jurkat cell RNA spiked in.

As to this clonotype: A much larger clone differs by one base, so this may be a read error. The rearrangement joins TRBV30 to TRBJ2-1; D gene unclear. From germline, CDR1 is GTSNPN and CDR2 SVGIG (reference sequence). This CDR3 comprises 14 residues. The CDR3 bases are TGTGCCTGGGCCGACGGACGCTCCTACAGTGAGCAGTTCTTC. Translated, it gives CAWADGRSYSEQFF.

This clonotype came up many times. This chain joins TRBV2 and TRBJ1-1; D is uncertain. Germline V gives CDR1 SNHLY, CDR2 FYNNEI. This CDR3 is built from 13 residues. Trimming pared 4 bases from V and 1 base from J, leaving 7 bases between. CDR3 region: CASSGPENTEAFF. In DNA form, the CDR3 reads TGTGCCAGCAGTGGCCCCGAGAACACTGAAGCTTTCTTT.

This clonotype was seen many times. The DNA of the CDR3 is TGTGCCAGTCACGGCGGAGGGGGCATCGACGAGCAGTACTTC. Its translation is CASHGGGGIDEQYF. The chain recombines TRBV6-5 with TRBJ2-7; D is possibly TRBD1 (7 bases). Germline V gives CDR1 MNHEY, CDR2 SVGAGI. Deletions cut 9 bases from V and 5 bases from J, with 20 bases between. The CDR3 sequence is 14 residues long.

This clonotype was detected ten times or more. This sequence joins TRBV12-3 or TRBV12-4 and TRBJ2-5; tentative D call: TRBD2 (7 bases). V was clipped by 7 bases and J by 4 bases, with 13 bases between them. This CDR3 is built from 13 residues. The chain's CDR3 is CASTKGGRETQYF. CDR3 nucleotide sequence: TGTGCCAGCACTAAGGGGGGGAGAGAGACCCAGTACTTC.

For this clonotype: A much larger clonotype is one base distant, so this may be a read error. The chain combines TRBV24-1 with TRBJ2-7; D is perhaps TRBD1 or TRBD2 (6 bases each). The CDR3 is 14 amino acids. The V end lost 11 bases, the J end lost 0 bases, and 16 bases lay between the germline ends. Germline CDR1 KGHDR, CDR2 SFDVKD. Here the CDR3 reads CANSPGAGSYEQYF. In DNA, the CDR3 is TGTGCCAACAGCCCGGGGGCGGGCTCCTACGAGCAGTACTTC.

This clonotype has ten or more counts. This sequence joins TRBV7-9 and TRBJ1-1; TRBD1 matches at 9 bases. V was pared by 5 bases and J by 7 bases, with 11 bases of the junction left unmatched. The CDR3 runs 15 residues. CDR1 and CDR2 (germline): SEHNR, FQNEAQ (reference sequence). The CDR3 sequence is CASSPLGQGRFEAFF. For the CDR3, the DNA is TGTGCCAGCAGCCCGTTGGGACAGGGTCGATTTGAAGCTTTCTTT.

This clonotype was observed many times. The chain couples TRBV27 to TRBJ1-5; 7 bases agree with TRBD1. V was clipped by 5 bases and J by 5 bases; unmatched bases: 6. Germline V gene sequence: CDR1 MNHEY, CDR2 SMNVEV (reference sequence). The CDR3 is made up of 14 amino acids. For the CDR3, the DNA is TGTGCCAGCAGTCCCGGGACAGCTTATCAGCCCCAGCATTTT. Protein sequence: CASSPGTAYQPQHF.

In this sample, this clonotype turned up many times. The chain employs TRBV4-2 and TRBJ2-7; D is ambiguous. The CDR3 contains 14 residues. CDR1 is LGHNA and CDR2 is YNFKEQ in the germline V gene. V was pared by 5 bases and J by 2 bases, with 13 bases between. The CDR3 bases are TGTGCCAGCAGCGGGATCGGACGGGCCTACGAGCAGTACTTC. It specifies CASSGIGRAYEQYF.

This clonotype was detected ten times or more. The chain has TRBV30 and TRBJ2-1, with D uncertain. Per the germline V gene, CDR1 is GTSNPN and CDR2 is SVGIG (reference sequence). The CDR3 length is 12 residues. Deletions cut 1 base from V and 8 bases from J, with 9 bases between. The CDR3 nucleotides read TGTGCCTGGAGTGACGGAGTCGATGAGCAGTTCTTC. Translated, it gives CAWSDGVDEQFF.

This clonotype was counted many times. V and J are TRBV12-3 or TRBV12-4 and TRBJ1-1; 10 nucleotides agree with TRBD1. The J segment lost 6 bases and the V segment lost 6 bases, leaving 13 bases of the junction unmatched. The CDR3 has 16 residues. CDR3 in DNA: TGTGCCAGCAGCCCGCCGGGGACAGGGGCCTCCGCTGAAGCTTTCTTT. It yields the protein CASSPPGTGASAEAFF.

Details on this clonotype: Given a much more abundant clone one base away, this may be a read error. This chain connects TRBV6-2 or TRBV6-3 to TRBJ2-3, with a weak D call TRBD1 (5 bases). The CDR3 length is 14 residues. Per germline, CDR1 MNHEY and CDR2 SVGEGT. The CDR3 is CASSYSTDTGTQYF. The CDR3 DNA follows: TGTGCCAGCAGTTACTCGACAGACACAGGTACGCAGTATTTT.

This clonotype was seen more than once but under ten times. The genes are TRBV11-2 and TRBJ2-5; possible D gene TRBD1, 6 bases. Trimming left V 5 bases short and J 5 bases short, with 18 bases between. This CDR3 region has 15 residues. Germline CDR1 SGHAT, CDR2 FQNNGV. DNA of the CDR3: TGTGCCAGCAGCCAGGGGAGATCTGAGTCGGAGACCCAGTACTTC. Its translation is CASSQGRSESETQYF.

On this clonotype: One base away lies a much larger clone, so this may be a sequencing read error. The V call is TRBV28, the J call TRBJ2-7; the match to TRBD2 covers 10 bases. Germline V CDR1 and CDR2: MDHEN, SYDVKM. This CDR3 comprises 18 residues. V was pared by 4 bases and J by 3 bases, with 15 bases of the junction left unmatched. CDR3 bases: TGTGCCAGCAGTTCCCTAGCGGGAGACAAGAGGAGGTACTACGAGCAGTACTTC. Amino acid sequence: CASSSLAGDKRRYYEQYF.

This clonotype has just a few counts. This chain joins TRBV13 and TRBJ2-2; 9 bases fit TRBD2. The V gene end was trimmed by 3 bases and the J gene end by 2 bases; junction bases not matched to a gene: 7. The CDR3 is made up of 17 amino acids. Germline V gene data show CDR1 as PRHDT and CDR2 as FYEKMQ (reference sequence). In nucleotides, the CDR3 is TGTGCCAGCAGCTTTATTCTAGCGGGGATTAACACCGGGGAGCTGTTTTTT. It yields the protein CASSFILAGINTGELFF.

This clonotype was seen ten or more times. The rearrangement uses TRBV6-2 or TRBV6-3 and TRBJ2-1; D not certain. V was clipped by 1 base and J by 9 bases, with 10 bases between them. From germline, CDR1 is MNHEY and CDR2 SVGEGT. This CDR3 is 13 amino acids long. The CDR3 reads CASSYLGTGEQFF. The CDR3 coding sequence is TGTGCCAGCAGTTACTTAGGTACGGGTGAGCAGTTCTTC.

This clonotype has ten or more counts. CDR3 in DNA: TGTGCCAGCAGCTCCCGACAGGGTTTGAACGAGCAGTACTTC. Encoded protein: CASSSRQGLNEQYF. The chain has TRBV7-2 and TRBJ2-7, with 7 bases matching TRBD1. CDR1 is SGHTA, CDR2 FQGNSA, per germline. This CDR3 is 14 amino acids long. The junction had 8 bases not matched to a gene; V was cut back by 4 bases and J by 5 bases.

This clonotype was seen at least ten times. This chain links TRBV20-1 with TRBJ2-7; D may be TRBD1 (5 bases). The germline V gene encodes CDR1 DFQATT and CDR2 SNEGSKA (reference sequence). The CDR3 contains 13 residues. V lost 2 bases and J 2 bases, leaving 10 bases between the germline ends. CDR3 protein: CSARQGLAYEQYF. DNA of the CDR3: TGCAGTGCTAGACAGGGTTTGGCCTACGAGCAGTACTTC.

Notes on this clonotype: A much larger clone differs by one base, so this may be a read error. The chain recombines TRBV5-1 with TRBJ2-7; 11 nucleotides agree with TRBD2. The CDR3 has 14 amino acids. J lost 3 bases, V lost 7 bases, and 6 bases had no gene match. Germline V gene lookup returns CDR1 SGHRS and CDR2 YFSETQ. CDR3 sequence: CASGVGTSGYEQYF. CDR3 in DNA: TGCGCCAGCGGCGTCGGGACTAGCGGCTACGAGCAGTACTTC.

This clonotype appeared many times. The chain is built from TRBV5-1 and TRBJ2-3, with 12 positions matching TRBD2. This CDR3 has 17 amino acids. The germline CDR1 and CDR2 sequences are SGHRS and YFSETQ. The J segment lost 5 bases and the V segment lost 0 bases, leaving 7 bases of the junction unmatched. DNA for the CDR3: TGCGCCAGCAGCTTGGACCCTAGCGGGGGGGCTGGAGATACGCAGTATTTT. Residues: CASSLDPSGGAGDTQYF.

About this clonotype: A clone one base away is much larger, so this may be a read error. This sequence joins TRBV12-3 or TRBV12-4 and TRBJ1-1; 8 bases line up with TRBD1. The CDR3 is made up of 15 amino acids. CDR3 region: CVSSQTGGRDTEAFF. CDR3 DNA: TGTGTCAGCAGTCAAACAGGGGGACGAGACACTGAAGCTTTCTTT.

In this sample, this clonotype turned up a few times. At one of its ends the junction is not consistent with the germline gene, which may arise from a read error. V gene TRBV30 combines with J gene TRBJ1-2; TRBD1 matches at 9 bases. The CDR3 runs to 12 residues. The V gene's germline CDR1 is GTSNPN and CDR2 SVGIG (reference sequence). The DNA of the CDR3 is TGTACCTGGTCACAGGGGGCCTATGGCTACACCTTC. Protein sequence: CTWSQGAYGYTF.